The 21 T cell receptor beta chains reported below all come from one sample, sequenced in a study of blood T cell repertoires in COVID-19. The method was immunoSEQ multiplex PCR; TCRdb's version includes in-frame clones alone and lacks a portion of them. The sample holds approximately 440,000 clones; roughly 87% are singletons and the top ten take roughly 0.7%. What was sequenced was PBMCs or T cells enriched from blood (not recorded which). These receptors originate from a woman aged 18-29 years who had recovered from COVID-19.

The rearrangement uses TRBV30 and TRBJ1-5, with D uncertain. Germline V lookup: CDR1 GTSNPN, CDR2 SVGIG (reference sequence). The CDR3 extends over 13 amino acids. V gave up 1 base and J gave up 5 bases, with 9 bases separating them. The CDR3 nucleotides read TGTGCCTGGAGTGGGAGTGCGGATCAGCCCCAGCATTTT. Its translation is CAWSGSADQPQHF.

This rearrangement joins TRBV6-5 to TRBJ2-7; D may be TRBD1 (5 bases). CDR3 size: 15 residues. In germline, CDR1 is MNHEY, CDR2 SVGAGI. V lost 6 bases to trimming and J lost 2 bases, with 17 bases between them. CDR3: CASRKPAGSPYEQYF. CDR3 DNA sequence: TGTGCCAGCAGGAAACCGGCAGGGTCGCCCTACGAGCAGTACTTC.

This clone has only a few counts. The chain couples TRBV13 to TRBJ1-6; TRBD1 aligns across 8 bases. The CDR3 totals 18 residues. Trimming removed 5 bases from V and 13 bases from J; junction bases left unmatched: 22. Germline V CDR1 and CDR2: PRHDT, FYEKMQ (reference sequence). The CDR3 protein is CASSLGRRLDRETFPLHF. The CDR3 DNA reads TGTGCCAGCAGCCTGGGTAGGCGGTTGGACAGGGAGACCTTCCCCCTCCACTTT.

This clone came up a few times. The rearrangement uses TRBV28 and TRBJ2-1, with D uncertain. The CDR3 runs to 12 residues. Per germline, CDR1 MDHEN and CDR2 SYDVKM. Trimming removed 4 bases at V and 5 bases at J, with 6 bases between. This CDR3 reads CASSSTDNEQFF. CDR3 nucleotide sequence: TGTGCCAGCAGTTCAACTGACAATGAGCAGTTCTTC.

The rearrangement joins TRBV5-4 to TRBJ2-1; possibly TRBD2 for D (5 bases). CDR1 and CDR2 (germline): SGHNT, YYREEE (reference sequence). The CDR3 is 16 amino acids. V was trimmed by 1 base and J by 0 bases, leaving 11 bases between them. CDR3 sequence reads: CASSLSGMSSYNEQFF. The CDR3 DNA is TGTGCCAGCAGCTTGTCGGGGATGAGCTCCTACAATGAGCAGTTCTTC.

The rearrangement joins TRBV5-4 to TRBJ1-1; D gene uncertain. The CDR3 length is 14 residues. Germline loops: CDR1 SGHNT, CDR2 YYREEE (reference sequence). With 4 bases removed from V and 4 bases from J, the gap between germline ends came to 14 bases. CDR3 in amino acids: CASSREIGGTEAFF. The CDR3 DNA is TGTGCCAGCAGCCGGGAGATCGGCGGCACTGAAGCTTTCTTT.

The V call is TRBV9, the J call TRBJ2-7, with unresolved D. Germline loops: CDR1 SGDLS, CDR2 YYNGEE. V lost 2 bases, J lost 1 base, and 13 bases lay in between. This CDR3 spans 15 amino acids. The CDR3 DNA sequence: TGTGCCAGCAGCGTCTCTACGGGTCAGTCCTACGAGCAGTACTTC. It codes for CASSVSTGQSYEQYF.

This clone was counted between two and nine times. Other DNA sequences in this sample translate to the same CDR3. For the CDR3, the DNA is TGTGCCAGCAGTTTGATCAGGGACGGGGAGCTGTTTTTT. This encodes CASSLIRDGELFF. The J gene is TRBJ2-2, the V gene TRBV12-3 or TRBV12-4; a weak D match, TRBD1 (5 bases). The CDR3 sequence is 13 residues long. The V and J ends lost 3 bases and 7 bases respectively, with 9 bases between them.

The V and J genes are TRBV4-2 and TRBJ1-1, with 8 nucleotides matching TRBD1. With 3 bases clipped from V and 1 base from J, the junction kept 4 bases outside the gene matches. The CDR3 is 15 residues long. From germline, CDR1 is LGHNA and CDR2 YNFKEQ. The CDR3 reads CASSQGDRSNTEAFF. Written as DNA, the CDR3 is TGTGCCAGCAGCCAGGGGGACAGGTCGAACACTGAAGCTTTCTTT.

This clone came up once. The chain carries TRBV7-9 and TRBJ1-5; 10 bases line up with TRBD1. With 5 bases clipped from V and 7 bases from J, the junction kept 2 bases outside the gene matches. This CDR3 spans 13 amino acids. The germline V gene encodes CDR1 SEHNR and CDR2 FQNEAQ (reference sequence). CDR3 sequence reads: CASSGGQGQPQHF. The CDR3 DNA reads as TGTGCCAGCAGCGGGGGACAGGGGCAGCCCCAGCATTTT.

The V gene is TRBV2, the J gene TRBJ1-1; D call uncertain. V lost 5 bases to trimming and J lost 0 bases, with 10 bases between them. This CDR3 has 14 amino acids. The V gene's germline CDR1 is SNHLY and CDR2 FYNNEI. The CDR3 loop reads CASSLRVMNTEAFF. The CDR3 DNA sequence: TGTGCCAGCAGTCTGAGAGTCATGAACACTGAAGCTTTCTTT.

The J gene is TRBJ2-1, the V gene TRBV19; 8 bases match TRBD1. The CDR3 covers 16 residues. The V gene end was trimmed by 0 bases and the J gene end by 3 bases; junction bases not matched to a gene: 4. Germline V gives CDR1 LNHDA, CDR2 SQIVND (reference sequence). The CDR3 spells CASSIDEGTGYNEQFF. The DNA for the CDR3 is TGTGCCAGTAGTATAGATGAGGGGACAGGCTACAATGAGCAGTTCTTC.

The chain carries TRBV10-3 and TRBJ2-7, with TRBD1 matching over 9 bases. Germline lookup yields CDR1 ENHRY and CDR2 SYGVKD. V dropped 8 bases and J dropped 4; count of bases not matched to a gene: 6. This CDR3 is 13 amino acids long. CDR3 in DNA: TGTGCCATCTCGGGACAGGGTAATTACGAGCAGTACTTC. Protein product: CAISGQGNYEQYF.

This chain's CDR3 is CARRDRINYGYTF. The CDR3, as DNA: TGTGCCCGCCGGGACAGAATAAACTATGGCTACACCTTC. The chain joins TRBV30 to TRBJ1-2; TRBD1 matches at 7 bases. V lost 8 bases to trimming and J lost 2 bases; unmatched junction nucleotides: 8. The CDR3 runs 13 residues. Germline CDR1 and CDR2: GTSNPN and SVGIG (reference sequence).

The rearrangement uses TRBV11-2 and TRBJ1-5, with TRBD1 matching over 7 bases. CDR1 and CDR2 from the germline V gene are SGHAT and FQNNGV. Losses at the gene ends were 3 bases for V and 0 bases for J; bases not matched to a gene: 11. This CDR3 is built from 18 residues. The CDR3 coding sequence is TGTGCCAGCAGCTTTTACGGGACAGACTTTTATAGCAATCAGCCCCAGCATTTT. Protein sequence: CASSFYGTDFYSNQPQHF.

The J gene is TRBJ2-5, the V gene TRBV2; possible D gene TRBD2, 5 bases. Germline loops: CDR1 SNHLY, CDR2 FYNNEI. V lost 7 bases and J 4 bases, leaving 10 bases between the germline ends. The CDR3 has 12 amino acids. The CDR3 here is CASKDLGETQYF. The CDR3, as DNA: TGTGCCAGCAAGGACTTAGGAGAGACCCAGTACTTC.

V is TRBV28 and J is TRBJ1-5; D gene ambiguous. This CDR3 is built from 12 residues. V was cut by 5 bases and J by 4 bases, with 6 bases left in between. CDR1 is MDHEN and CDR2 is SYDVKM in the germline V gene. In DNA, the CDR3 is TGTGCCAGCAGTCTACAGAATCAGCCCCAGCATTTT. Encoded protein: CASSLQNQPQHF.

This sequence joins TRBV14 and TRBJ1-1, with 9 bases matching TRBD1. CDR3 size: 14 residues. Germline trimming cut 4 bases from V and 4 bases from J; bases unmatched to any gene: 4. The germline V gene has CDR1 SGHDN and CDR2 FVKESK. In DNA, the CDR3 is TGTGCCAGCAGCCGGGACAGGGAGGGCACTGAAGCTTTCTTT. The encoded protein is CASSRDREGTEAFF.

J is TRBJ2-7 and V is TRBV4-1, with 8 positions matching TRBD2. Looked up from germline, CDR1 is MGHRA and CDR2 is YSYEKL. Trimming cost V 1 base and J 2 bases; bases outside gene matches: 7. CDR3 length: 16 amino acids. The chain's CDR3 is CASSQARAGGAYEQYF. The DNA of the CDR3 is TGCGCCAGCAGCCAAGCACGGGCGGGGGGAGCCTACGAGCAGTACTTC.

The chain uses TRBV7-2 and TRBJ2-3, with unresolved D. The CDR3 sequence is 12 residues long. Trimming took off 5 bases at V and 10 bases at J, with 13 bases between the two ends. Germline V gives CDR1 SGHTA, CDR2 FQGNSA. As DNA, the CDR3 is TGTGCCAGCAGCCCTTTCAACATCCCGCAGTATTTT. It translates to CASSPFNIPQYF.

CDR3 loop: CASSPLSGGETQYF. The CDR3 region has the DNA TGTGCCAGTAGTCCCCTGAGCGGCGGCGAGACCCAGTACTTC. The chain couples TRBV19 to TRBJ2-5; a weak D match, TRBD2 (5 bases). This CDR3 region has 14 residues. V was trimmed by 5 bases and J by 5 bases, leaving 15 bases between them. CDR1 LNHDA and CDR2 SQIVND come from the germline V gene (reference sequence).